This TCR beta chain was found in a study of blood T cell repertoires in COVID-19. Looking at the study overall: Some COVID-19 samples were acute and others convalescent; all came from the United States, Italy and Spain. The cDNA or gDNA used as material had been derived from T cells, B-cell-depleted T cells, or PBMCs.

CDR1 is LNHDA and CDR2 is SQIVND in the germline V gene (reference sequence). The CDR3 has 13 amino acids. The V end lost 6 bases, the J end lost 6 bases, and 12 bases lay between the germline ends. In the source study's methods: The assay estimated nucleated cells by amplifying reference gene primers. TCRdb keeps only in-frame clones here, not all; method: immunoSEQ multiplex PCR. V, J and clone size derive from that table, while D and trimming were established from the DNA sequence. Here the sample spans about 120,000 clones, 80% to 90% being singletons. The V gene is TRBV19, the J gene TRBJ1-5; TRBD1 might be the D (5 bases). The specimen was peripheral blood. The receptor's source is a woman in her seventies with acute or convalescent COVID-19. The DNA of the CDR3 is TGTGCCAGTAGCACCGGGGGGGGTCAGCCCCAGCATTTT. Amino acids: CASSTGGGQPQHF.